This TCR beta chain emerged from a study of OX40 agonist ivuxolimab in advanced cancers. Germline V gives CDR1 MGHRA, CDR2 YSYEKL. V lost 0 bases and J 2 bases, leaving 10 bases between the germline ends. CDR3 size: 15 residues. The assay was immunoSEQ multiplex PCR, and TCRdb's table has in-frame clones only and misses some. The profile shows tens of thousands of clones, 91% of them singletons. The clonotype originates from an adult with an advanced solid tumor such as melanoma, head and neck, liver or kidney cancer. Sample: CD4+ or CD8+ T cells sorted from blood, taken in a trial of the OX40 agonist ivuxolimab. The chain carries TRBV4-1 and TRBJ2-5; D remains ambiguous. The CDR3 region has the DNA TGCGCCAGCAGCCAAGATATCGCCAGTCAAGAGACCCAGTACTTC. Translation: CASSQDIASQETQYF.